A selection of T cell receptor beta chains follows, all from one sample in a study of blood T cell repertoires in COVID-19. The repertoire was sequenced with immunoSEQ multiplex PCR; TCRdb's copy has only in-frame clones and lacks some. The sample records under 300,000 clones, over 75% being singletons. Sequencing was done on a sample of peripheral blood. All receptors come from a woman aged 70-85 years with acute or convalescent COVID-19. Both conserved end residues are trimmed from each CDR3.

V gene: TRBV5-5; J gene: TRBJ1-5; CDR3 protein: ASTILQGGEPQH
V gene: TRBV6-1; J gene: TRBJ1-1; CDR3 protein: ASSEVTGSQAF
V gene: TRBV3-1/TRBV3-2; J gene: TRBJ1-1; CDR3 protein: ASSPPGLNTEAF
V gene: TRBV5-1; J gene: TRBJ1-2; CDR3 protein: ASSLESGIYGYT
V gene: TRBV3-1/TRBV3-2; J gene: TRBJ1-6; CDR3 protein: ASSSGGSSYNSPLH
V gene: TRBV23-1; J gene: TRBJ1-4; CDR3 protein: ASRGGSHEKLF
V gene: TRBV7-2; J gene: TRBJ2-3; CDR3 protein: ASSFDGGSTDTQY
V gene: TRBV11-2; J gene: TRBJ2-2; CDR3 protein: ASSVQGEGALNGELF
V gene: TRBV14; J gene: TRBJ1-2; CDR3 protein: ASSQVGGHGYGYT
V gene: TRBV3-1/TRBV3-2; J gene: TRBJ1-1; CDR3 protein: ASSSRGSEAF
V gene: TRBV5-1; J gene: TRBJ1-3; CDR3 protein: ASSLEPGLGNTIY
V gene: TRBV7-9; J gene: TRBJ1-2; CDR3 protein: ASSFGGVGYGYT
V gene: TRBV5-6; J gene: TRBJ2-1; CDR3 protein: ASSLLAGGSYNEQF
V gene: TRBV7-2; J gene: TRBJ1-1; CDR3 protein: ASSEQIEAF
V gene: TRBV6-6; J gene: TRBJ1-1; CDR3 protein: ASSYGRTQGSTEAF
V gene: TRBV5-1; J gene: TRBJ2-5; CDR3 protein: ASTPGTGGRETQY
V gene: TRBV7-9; J gene: TRBJ2-1; CDR3 protein: ASSPLGGGGAPYNEQF
V gene: TRBV7-8; J gene: TRBJ2-7; CDR3 protein: ASSLSGTVQY
V gene: TRBV3-1/TRBV3-2; J gene: TRBJ1-1; CDR3 protein: ASSQYRGIAEAF
V gene: TRBV12-3/TRBV12-4; J gene: TRBJ1-2; CDR3 protein: ASSLDRNYGYT
V gene: TRBV11-2; J gene: TRBJ1-2; CDR3 protein: ASSLRLGGTGGYT
V gene: TRBV5-4; J gene: TRBJ1-6; CDR3 protein: ASSLMDMVGSPLH
V gene: TRBV12-3/TRBV12-4; J gene: TRBJ1-1; CDR3 protein: ASTVRSATEAF
V gene: TRBV19; J gene: TRBJ2-5; CDR3 protein: ASSERLARPQN
V gene: TRBV11-1; J gene: TRBJ1-1; CDR3 protein: ASSLRGAGVGAF
V gene: TRBV5-1; J gene: TRBJ2-1; CDR3 protein: ASSLLASGTGSNEQF
V gene: TRBV2; J gene: TRBJ1-1; CDR3 protein: ASKERGLGNTEAF
V gene: TRBV24-1; J gene: TRBJ2-2; CDR3 protein: ATSDTSGGVGTGELF
V gene: TRBV5-1; J gene: TRBJ1-4; CDR3 protein: ASRPRGSTNEKLF
V gene: TRBV19; J gene: TRBJ1-1; CDR3 protein: AVIGGRGTEAF
V gene: TRBV5-1; J gene: TRBJ2-3; CDR3 protein: ASGRGGGTDTQY
V gene: TRBV2; J gene: TRBJ2-7; CDR3 protein: ASNGQGPIYEQY
V gene: TRBV5-8; J gene: TRBJ1-2; CDR3 protein: ASSLRGYGYT
V gene: TRBV7-9; J gene: TRBJ2-3; CDR3 protein: ASSLGGGGQGTQY
V gene: TRBV7-8; J gene: TRBJ2-7; CDR3 protein: ASSLEWTGTSEQY